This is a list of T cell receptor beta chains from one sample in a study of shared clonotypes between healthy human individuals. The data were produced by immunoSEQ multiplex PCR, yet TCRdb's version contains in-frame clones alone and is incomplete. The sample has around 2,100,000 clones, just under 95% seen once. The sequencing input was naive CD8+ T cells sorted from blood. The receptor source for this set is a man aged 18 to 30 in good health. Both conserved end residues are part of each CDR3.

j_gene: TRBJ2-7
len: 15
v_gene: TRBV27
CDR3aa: CASRFGLAGSYEQYF

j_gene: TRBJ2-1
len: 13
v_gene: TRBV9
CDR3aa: CASSVELDNEQFF

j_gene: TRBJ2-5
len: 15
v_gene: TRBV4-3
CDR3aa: CASSQDPEGQETQYF

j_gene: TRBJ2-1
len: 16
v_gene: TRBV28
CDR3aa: CASSSYRLLSYNEQFF

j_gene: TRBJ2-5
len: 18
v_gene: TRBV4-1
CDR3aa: CASSLKKPQGAVLETQYF

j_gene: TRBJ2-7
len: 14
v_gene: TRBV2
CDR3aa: CASPDSELTYEQYF

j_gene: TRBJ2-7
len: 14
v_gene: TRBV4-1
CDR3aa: CASSHPTATYEQYF

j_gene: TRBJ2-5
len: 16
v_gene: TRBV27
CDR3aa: CASSATFGVNQETQYF

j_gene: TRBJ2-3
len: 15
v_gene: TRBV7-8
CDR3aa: CASSLIEGRTDTQYF

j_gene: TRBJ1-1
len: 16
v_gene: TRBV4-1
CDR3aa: CASSLSYPGALTEAFF

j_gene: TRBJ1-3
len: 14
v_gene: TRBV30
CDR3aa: CAWSGGSSGNTIYF

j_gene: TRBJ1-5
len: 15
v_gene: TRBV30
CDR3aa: CAWSVLGGRDQPQHF

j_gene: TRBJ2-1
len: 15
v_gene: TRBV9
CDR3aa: CASSTGELGYNEQFF

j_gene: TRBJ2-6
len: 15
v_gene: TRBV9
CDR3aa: CASSVAGSGANVLTF

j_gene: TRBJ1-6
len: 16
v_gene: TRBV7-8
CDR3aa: CASSLGDSSYNSPLHF

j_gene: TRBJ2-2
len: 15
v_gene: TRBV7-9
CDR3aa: CASSRTSGGTGELFF

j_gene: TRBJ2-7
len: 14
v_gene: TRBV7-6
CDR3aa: CASSLVGGGNEQYF

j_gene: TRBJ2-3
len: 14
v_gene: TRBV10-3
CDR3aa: CAISETGPTDTQYF

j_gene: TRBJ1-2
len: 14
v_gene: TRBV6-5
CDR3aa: CASRNTGDGGGYTF

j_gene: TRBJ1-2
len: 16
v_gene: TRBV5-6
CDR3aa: CASSSTGDSHTYGYTF

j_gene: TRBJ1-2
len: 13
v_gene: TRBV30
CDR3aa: CAWSTTGTGDYTF

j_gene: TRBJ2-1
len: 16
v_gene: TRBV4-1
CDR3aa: CASSPFVLGSGLPQFF

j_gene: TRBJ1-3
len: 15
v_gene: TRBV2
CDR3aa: CAGRQGMNPGNTIYF

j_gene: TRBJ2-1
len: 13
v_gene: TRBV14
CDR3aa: CASSQEKVNEQFF

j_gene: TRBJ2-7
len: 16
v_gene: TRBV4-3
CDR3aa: CASSQDLSGRIGEQYF

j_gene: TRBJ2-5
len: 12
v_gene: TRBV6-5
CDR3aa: CASSHPSQAQYF

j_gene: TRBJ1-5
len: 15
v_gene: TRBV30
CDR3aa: CAWSDRGLPNQPQHF

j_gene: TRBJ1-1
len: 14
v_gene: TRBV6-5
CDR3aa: CASSYAATGTEAFF

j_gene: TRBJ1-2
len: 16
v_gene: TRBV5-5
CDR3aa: CASSPVQMDLEGAYTF

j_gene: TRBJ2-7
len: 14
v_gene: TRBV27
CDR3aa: CASSFSDRDYEQYF

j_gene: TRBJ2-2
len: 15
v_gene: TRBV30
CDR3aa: CAWSVGSMNTGELFF

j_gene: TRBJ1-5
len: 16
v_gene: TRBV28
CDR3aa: CASSLRGQGVNQPQHF

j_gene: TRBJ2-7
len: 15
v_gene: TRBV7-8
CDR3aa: CASSRRQGISYEQYF

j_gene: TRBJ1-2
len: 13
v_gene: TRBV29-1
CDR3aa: CSVEDQDNYGYTF

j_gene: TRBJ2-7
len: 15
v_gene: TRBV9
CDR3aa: CASSSSGLASYEQYF

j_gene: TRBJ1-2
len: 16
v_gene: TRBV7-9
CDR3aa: CASSLGESGQGYGYTF

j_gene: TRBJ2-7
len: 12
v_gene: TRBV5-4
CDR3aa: CASSSEDYEQYF

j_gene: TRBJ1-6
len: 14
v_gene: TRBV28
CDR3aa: CASSVTGDNSPLHF

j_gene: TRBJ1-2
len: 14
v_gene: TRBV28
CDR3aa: CASRHGGSNYGYTF

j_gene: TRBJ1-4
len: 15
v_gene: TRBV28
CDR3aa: CASSPDPRQIEKLFF

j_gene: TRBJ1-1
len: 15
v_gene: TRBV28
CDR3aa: CASSRQGFTRTEAFF

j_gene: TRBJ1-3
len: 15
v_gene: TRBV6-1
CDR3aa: CASTLIDLPGNTIYF

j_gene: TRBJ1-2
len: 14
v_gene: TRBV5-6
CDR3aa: CASSLGDSTGGYTF

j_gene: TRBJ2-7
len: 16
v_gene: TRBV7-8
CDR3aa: CASSSETGGYSYEQYF

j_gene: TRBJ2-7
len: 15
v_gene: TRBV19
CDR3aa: CASSIGQGGLYEQYF

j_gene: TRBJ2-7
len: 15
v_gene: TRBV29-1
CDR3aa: CSVEAGPTGTYEQYF

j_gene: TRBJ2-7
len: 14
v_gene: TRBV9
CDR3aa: CASSVGGNAYEQYF